The T cell receptor beta chain under discussion was sequenced for a study of OX40 agonist ivuxolimab in advanced cancers. The junction had 7 bases not matched to a gene; V was cut back by 4 bases and J by 4 bases. This CDR3 has 14 amino acids. Germline values: CDR1 SGHKS, CDR2 YYEKEE (reference sequence). Here immunoSEQ multiplex PCR was the method, and the copy in TCRdb shows in-frame clones only, minus some. The data contain some 65,000 clones, around 87% of them singletons. Whole-study results and caveats: Both blood CD4+ and CD8+ T cells showed clonal growth by week 6 at 0.1 to 3.0 mg/kg. There were, on average, more expanded clones in CD8+ T cells than in CD4+. Among the nonresponders, some also had low normalized T-cell clonal expansion.

Regarding this clone: Its antigen is undetermined.

The source material was CD4+ or CD8+ T cells sorted from blood, sampled in a trial of the OX40 agonist ivuxolimab. This clonotype was obtained from an adult with an advanced solid tumor such as melanoma, head and neck, liver or kidney cancer. The J gene is TRBJ2-5, the V gene TRBV5-5; 7 bases are shared with TRBD1. In DNA form, the CDR3 reads TGTGCCAGCAGCCCGACAGGGTACCGAGAGACCCAGTACTTC. Its protein is CASSPTGYRETQYF.